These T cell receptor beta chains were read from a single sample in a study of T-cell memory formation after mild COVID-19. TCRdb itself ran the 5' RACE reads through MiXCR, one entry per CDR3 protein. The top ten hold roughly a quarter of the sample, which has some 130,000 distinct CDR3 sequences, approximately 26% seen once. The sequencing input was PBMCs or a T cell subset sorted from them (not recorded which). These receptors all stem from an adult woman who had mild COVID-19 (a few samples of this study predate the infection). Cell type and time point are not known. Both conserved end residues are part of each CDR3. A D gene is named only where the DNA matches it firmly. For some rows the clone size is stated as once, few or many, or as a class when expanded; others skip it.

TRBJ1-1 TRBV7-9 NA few TGTGCCAGCAGCTTAGCGCACTTCTTCGCTAATGAAGCTTTCTTT CASSLAHFFANEAFF
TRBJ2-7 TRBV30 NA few TGTGCCTGGAGGCTACCCGCTAGCTACGAGCAGTACTTC CAWRLPASYEQYF
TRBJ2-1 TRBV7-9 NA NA TGTGCCAGCAGCGCCCCTCCCCGCAACGATGAGCAGTTCTTC CASSAPPRNDEQFF
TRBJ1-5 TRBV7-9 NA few TGTGCCAGCAGCCTATCAGGGAACAATCAGCCCCAGCATTTT CASSLSGNNQPQHF
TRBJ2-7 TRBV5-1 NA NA TGCGCCAGCAGCTTGTCGGACGGCTACGAGCAGTACTTC CASSLSDGYEQYF
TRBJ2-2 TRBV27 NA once TGTGCCAGCAGTTTTGTGGGGGGCGGGTACACCGGGGAGCTGTTTTTT CASSFVGGGYTGELFF
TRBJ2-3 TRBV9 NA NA TGTGCCAGCAGCGCCCCCCCGTCCACAGATACGCAGTATTTT CASSAPPSTDTQYF
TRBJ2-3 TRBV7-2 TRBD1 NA TGTGCCAGCAGCCCCGGGACAGGTTCGCGGACAGATACGCAGTATTTT CASSPGTGSRTDTQYF
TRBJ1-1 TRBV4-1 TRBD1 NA TGCGCCAGCAGCCTGGGCCCGGGACAGGAAGCTTTCTTT CASSLGPGQEAFF
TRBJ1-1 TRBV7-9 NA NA TGTGCCAGCAGCTTAGGGCCAGGGAAAGCTTTCTTT CASSLGPGKAFF
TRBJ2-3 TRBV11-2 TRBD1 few TGTGCCAGCAGCTTAGATTCGTGGGACAGGGTCATAGATACGCAGTATTTT CASSLDSWDRVIDTQYF
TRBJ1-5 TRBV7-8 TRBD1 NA TGTGCCAGCAGCTCCACAGGGGGCGCATCTCAGCCCCAGCATTTT CASSSTGGASQPQHF
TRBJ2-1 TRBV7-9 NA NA TGTGCCAGCAGCGCGACTACCTACAATGAGCAGTTCTTC CASSATTYNEQFF
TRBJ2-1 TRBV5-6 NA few TGTGCCAGCAGCTTGGGTTTTCAGGGGCACCCTTTAGATGAGCAGTTCTTC CASSLGFQGHPLDEQFF
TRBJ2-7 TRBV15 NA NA TGTGCCACCAATAGAGAAACAGGGTTCCCCCACGAGCAGTACTTC CATNRETGFPHEQYF
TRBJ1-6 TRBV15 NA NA TGTGCCACCAGCCCCTCCCGAGGACAGCCGGCGTCCTATAATTCACCCCTCCACTTT CATSPSRGQPASYNSPLHF
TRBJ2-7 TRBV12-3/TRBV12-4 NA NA TGTGCCAGCAGCCCGACAGGTGTAGCCTACGAGCAGTACTTC CASSPTGVAYEQYF
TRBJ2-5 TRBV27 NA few TGTGCCAGCAGTTTAGGGCCGTCTTGGGAGACCCAGTACTTC CASSLGPSWETQYF
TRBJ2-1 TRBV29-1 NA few TGCAGCGTCCGATGGGGGGCCGATGAGCAGTTCTTC CSVRWGADEQFF
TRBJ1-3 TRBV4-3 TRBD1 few TGCGCCAGCAGTACGTGGGGGACAGGGTCCGGAAACACCATATATTTT CASSTWGTGSGNTIYF
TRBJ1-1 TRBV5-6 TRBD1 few TGTGCCAGCAGCGACGGGACAGAGAACCGTCTGAACACTGAAGCTTTCTTT CASSDGTENRLNTEAFF
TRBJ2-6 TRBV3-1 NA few TGTGCCAGCAGCCAAGATGGGGGCGGAAGCATTTCCTCTGGGGCCAACGTCCTGACTTTC CASSQDGGGSISSGANVLTF
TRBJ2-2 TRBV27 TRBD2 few TGTGCCAGCAGTCCCCCTAGCGGGGGGGCCGGTTGGTCTACCGGGGAGCTGTTTTTT CASSPPSGGAGWSTGELFF
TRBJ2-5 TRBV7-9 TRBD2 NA TGTGCCAGCAGCCCTCTGTTGGCGGGGGACCAAGAGACCCAGTACTTC CASSPLLAGDQETQYF
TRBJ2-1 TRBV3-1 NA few TGTGCCAGCAGTCCGCTTGAGGGGGTCTCCTACAATGAGCAGTTCTTC CASSPLEGVSYNEQFF
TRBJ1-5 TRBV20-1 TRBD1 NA TGCAGTGCTAGATTGGTAGTTACAGGGGCGGATCAGCCCCAGCATTTT CSARLVVTGADQPQHF
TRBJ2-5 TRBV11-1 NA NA TGTGCCAGCAGCTTAGCGGGGGCGCTACAAGAGACCCAGTACTTC CASSLAGALQETQYF
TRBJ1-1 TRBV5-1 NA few TGCGCCAGCAGCTCGGCCGGGGGCAGGGGCGACGCTGAAGCTTTCTTT CASSSAGGRGDAEAFF
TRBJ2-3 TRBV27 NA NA TGTGCCAGCAGTTTGACGTTAGGTCAATTTAGTGGTACGCAGTATTTT CASSLTLGQFSGTQYF
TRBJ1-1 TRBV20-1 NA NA TGCAGTGCTAGAGATCTCTACGGTCATCTTGACACTGAAGCTTTCTTT CSARDLYGHLDTEAFF
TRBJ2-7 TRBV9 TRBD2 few TGTGCCAGCAGCGTAGACGGTGCGGGGGACTACGAGCAGTACTTC CASSVDGAGDYEQYF
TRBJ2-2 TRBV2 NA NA TGTGCCAGCAGTGGGTTCCTCCAGATCGGGGAGCTGTTTTTT CASSGFLQIGELFF
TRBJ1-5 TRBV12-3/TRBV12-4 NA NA TGTGCCTCCCGAGTAGGCAATCAGCCCCAGCATTTT CASRVGNQPQHF
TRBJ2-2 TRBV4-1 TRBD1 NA TGCGCCAGCAGCCAAGGGACAGGGAAAGGAGAAAACGGGGAGCTGTTTTTT CASSQGTGKGENGELFF
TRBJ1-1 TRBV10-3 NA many TGTGCCATCAGTGAGTCTCCCCCTGAAGCTTTCTTT CAISESPPEAFF
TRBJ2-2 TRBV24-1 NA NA TGTGCCACCAGTGAGGTCAGGGGCACCGGGGAGCTGTTTTTT CATSEVRGTGELFF
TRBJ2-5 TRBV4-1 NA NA TGCGCCAGCAGCCTTCAGGGGTGGGGCGCCAAGACCCAGTACTTC CASSLQGWGAKTQYF
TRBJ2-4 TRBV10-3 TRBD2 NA TGTGCCATCAGTGAGCCACACCAAGACGGGGGGAAAAACATTCAGTACTTC CAISEPHQDGGKNIQYF
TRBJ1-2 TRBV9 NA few TGTGCCAGCAGCGTAGACGAATCCGGGGATGGCTACACCTTC CASSVDESGDGYTF
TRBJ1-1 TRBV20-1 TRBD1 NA TGCAGTGCGGACCGCAGGGGGCGAGGGTACACTGAAGCTTTCTTT CSADRRGRGYTEAFF
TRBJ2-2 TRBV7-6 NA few TGTGCCAGCAGCTTAGGACCAGGAGAAAGCACCGGGGAGCTGTTTTTT CASSLGPGESTGELFF
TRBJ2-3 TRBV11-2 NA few TGTGCCAGCAGCCCTCCGGCAAATGGCACAGATACGCAGTATTTT CASSPPANGTDTQYF
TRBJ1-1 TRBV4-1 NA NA TGCGCCAGCAGCCACTCAGGGTTCTTGAACACTGAAGCTTTCTTT CASSHSGFLNTEAFF
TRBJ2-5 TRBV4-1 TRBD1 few TGCGCCAGCAGCCAAGCTGGACAGGGTGGGGAGACCCAGTACTTC CASSQAGQGGETQYF
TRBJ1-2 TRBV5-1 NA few TGCGCCAGCAGCTTGGGGACGGCGTCCTGGGGCTACACCTTC CASSLGTASWGYTF
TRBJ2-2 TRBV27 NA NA TGTGCCAGCAGTTTACGAGACAGGAGGCTGAACACCGGGGAGCTGTTTTTT CASSLRDRRLNTGELFF
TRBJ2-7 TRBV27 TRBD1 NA TGTGCCAGCAGTTCCACAGGGGATCTCTACTACGAGCAGTACTTC CASSSTGDLYYEQYF
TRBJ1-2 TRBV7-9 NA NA TGTGCCAGCAGCCCACGGGATCCCCATGGCTACACCTTC CASSPRDPHGYTF
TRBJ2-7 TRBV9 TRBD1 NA TGTGCCAGCAGCGGCTCGACAGGGACGGAGCAGTACTTC CASSGSTGTEQYF
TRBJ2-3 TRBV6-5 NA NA TGTGCCAGCAGTTACGGGTTGAGCGAGCGCACAGATACGCAGTATTTT CASSYGLSERTDTQYF
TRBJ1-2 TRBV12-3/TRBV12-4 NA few TGTGCCAGCAGTTTTGAGGACAGAGGCTACACCTTC CASSFEDRGYTF
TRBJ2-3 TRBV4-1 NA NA TGCGCCAGCAGCCAACCGCTGGAGAGAGATACGCAGTATTTT CASSQPLERDTQYF
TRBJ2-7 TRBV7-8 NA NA TGTGCCAGCAGCTCGCCACCTGCAGATGCGTACTTC CASSSPPADAYF
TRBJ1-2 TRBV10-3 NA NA TGTGCCATCAGTCTAGGGGAAGGGGACTATGGCTACACCTTC CAISLGEGDYGYTF
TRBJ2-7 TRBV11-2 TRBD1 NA TGTGCCAGCAGCATTACCCTGGGAAGACAGGGGCCCACCTACGAGCAGTACTTC CASSITLGRQGPTYEQYF
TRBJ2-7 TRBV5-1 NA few TGCGCCAGCAGCTTGGACCTAGGACAGCCCTACGAGCAGTACTTC CASSLDLGQPYEQYF
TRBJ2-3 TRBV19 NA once TGTGCCAGTAGTCTGTACGGTACGCAGTATTTT CASSLYGTQYF